This record covers a single T cell receptor (beta chain). The sample is drawn from a study of blood T cell repertoires in COVID-19. TCRdb keeps only in-frame clones here, not all; method: immunoSEQ multiplex PCR. This table has fewer than 200,000 clones, around 90% appearing once. This CDR3 is 15 amino acids long. The germline gives CDR1 PRHDT, CDR2 FYEKMQ (reference sequence). Trimming left V 4 bases short and J 6 bases short, with 18 bases between. This clonotype was sampled from a man aged 45-65 years with acute or convalescent COVID-19. The chain employs TRBV13 and TRBJ1-2; D might be TRBD1 (6 bases). Sequenced material: peripheral blood. The CDR3 bases are TGTGCCAGCAGCTCCCACCCCAGGGGAACGAATGGCTACACCTTC. It is translated as CASSSHPRGTNGYTF. Supplemented by reference TRBV13 and TRBJ1-2, the full variable domain reads AAGVIQSPRHLIKEKRETATLKCYPIPRHDTVYWYQQGPGQDPQFLISFYEKMQSDKGSIPDRFSAQQFSDYHSELNMSSLELGDSALYFCASSSHPRGTNGYTFGSGTRLTVV.